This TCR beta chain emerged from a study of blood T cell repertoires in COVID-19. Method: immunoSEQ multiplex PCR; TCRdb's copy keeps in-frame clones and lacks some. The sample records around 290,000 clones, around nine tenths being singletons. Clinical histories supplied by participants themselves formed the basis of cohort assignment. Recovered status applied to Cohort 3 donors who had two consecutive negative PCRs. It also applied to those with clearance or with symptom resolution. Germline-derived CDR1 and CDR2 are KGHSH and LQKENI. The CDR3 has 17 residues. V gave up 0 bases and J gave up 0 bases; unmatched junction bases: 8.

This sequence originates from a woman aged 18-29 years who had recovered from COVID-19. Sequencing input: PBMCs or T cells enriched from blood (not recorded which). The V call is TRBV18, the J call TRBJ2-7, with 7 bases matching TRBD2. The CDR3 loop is CASSPPGSLAASYEQYF. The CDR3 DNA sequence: TGTGCCAGCTCACCACCGGGTTCGCTAGCGGCCTCCTACGAGCAGTACTTC.